The entry that follows covers one T cell receptor (beta chain) sequence. This entry belongs to a study of blood T cell repertoires in COVID-19. For the study at large: Spain, Italy and the United States supplied samples that represented acute and convalescent COVID-19. T cells, B-cell-depleted T cells, or PBMCs supplied cDNA or gDNA.

Per the original data handling: Counts of nucleated cells, estimated from reference gene primer amplification, were obtained. Method: immunoSEQ multiplex PCR; TCRdb's copy keeps in-frame clones and lacks some. The DNA was the basis for D and trimming; V, J and clone size are from that table. The table includes 250,000 to 300,000 clones, approximately 88% detected once. CDR1 SGHAT and CDR2 FQDESV come from the germline V gene (reference sequence). The CDR3 is 11 residues long. V gave up 5 bases and J gave up 8 bases, with 9 bases separating them. Material: peripheral blood. The source of this sequence is a man aged 45-65 years with acute or convalescent COVID-19. The chain has TRBV11-1 and TRBJ1-1; the D gene is possibly TRBD1 (6 bases). As DNA, the CDR3 is TGTGCCAGCAGCCTCGACAGGGAAGCTTTCTTT. It yields the protein CASSLDREAFF.